Each of the 11 T cell receptor beta chains below was sequenced from the same sample in a study of T cell changes during pregnancy in multiple sclerosis. Produced via immunoSEQ multiplex PCR; TCRdb's table is partial and in-frame only. This table holds about 31,000 clones, roughly 90% found once. The sample here was CD8+ T cells from peripheral blood mononuclear cells, taken in the second trimester of pregnancy. The source of these receptors is a female donor with multiple sclerosis, enrolled in a pregnancy study.

The chain recombines TRBV13 with TRBJ2-5; perhaps TRBD1 as D (6 bases). V was shortened by 0 bases and J by 4 bases, with 15 bases between the two germline ends. Per germline, CDR1 PRHDT and CDR2 FYEKMQ (reference sequence). This CDR3 region has 16 residues. CDR3 nucleotide sequence: TGTGCCAGCAGCTTAGGCCTAGACAGGATCAGAGAGACCCAGTACTTC. It codes for CASSLGLDRIRETQYF.

This sequence joins TRBV29-1 and TRBJ2-1; tentative D call: TRBD2 (6 bases). This CDR3 is built from 14 residues. Trimming removed 4 bases at V and 6 bases at J, with 16 bases between. Germline assignment: CDR1 SQVTM and CDR2 ANQGSEA. DNA for the CDR3: TGCAGCGTTGTGGGGGGAACTAGTCTCAATGAGCAGTTCTTC. Protein sequence: CSVVGGTSLNEQFF.

The table lists this clone with a few counts. The V gene is TRBV6-1, the J gene TRBJ1-2; TRBD1 matches at 7 bases. Trimming cost V 2 bases and J 6 bases; bases outside gene matches: 3. Looked up from germline, CDR1 is MNHNS and CDR2 is SASEGT. The CDR3 is 13 residues long. CDR3 protein: CASSEWQGDGYTF. Here the CDR3 DNA reads TGTGCCAGCAGTGAATGGCAGGGGGATGGCTACACCTTC.

The CDR3 spells CAISDRGLDGYTF. The CDR3 DNA follows: TGTGCCATCAGTGACAGGGGGCTGGATGGCTACACCTTC. The V gene is TRBV10-3, the J gene TRBJ1-2; TRBD1 matches 8 bases. V lost 3 bases and J lost 6; bases outside the gene matches: 3. The CDR3 loop spans 13 amino acids. The germline gives CDR1 ENHRY, CDR2 SYGVKD.

J is TRBJ2-7 and V is TRBV7-9; no firm D call. V lost 5 bases and J 6 bases, leaving 14 bases between the germline ends. Germline V lookup: CDR1 SEHNR, CDR2 FQNEAQ (reference sequence). The CDR3 consists of 13 residues. The CDR3 loop is CASSDLQDGEQYF. Written as DNA, the CDR3 is TGTGCCAGCAGCGATTTGCAGGATGGCGAGCAGTACTTC. Drawing the rest from reference TRBV7-9 and TRBJ2-7, the complete variable domain is DTGVSQNPRHKITKRGQNVTFRCDPISEHNRLYWYRQTLGQGPEFLTYFQNEAQLEKSRLLSDRFSAERPKGSFSTLEIQRTEQGDSAMYLCASSDLQDGEQYFGPGTRLTVT.

V and J are TRBV4-1 and TRBJ1-4; D is ambiguous. The CDR3 runs 16 residues. Germline CDR1 is MGHRA and CDR2 is YSYEKL. Trimming shortened V by 1 base and J by 0 bases, and 9 bases separated the two germline ends. The CDR3 spells CASSQGGRPTNEKLFF. The CDR3 DNA sequence: TGCGCCAGCAGCCAAGGAGGGCGGCCAACTAATGAAAAACTGTTTTTT.

This clone appeared a single time. The J gene is TRBJ2-7, the V gene TRBV4-2; 7 bases fit TRBD2. The CDR3 is 14 amino acids. Germline V gene data show CDR1 as LGHNA and CDR2 as YNFKEQ. V was clipped by 3 bases and J by 6 bases; unmatched bases: 8. The CDR3 is CASSQRGLSTEQYF. The CDR3 nucleotides read TGTGCCAGCAGCCAGAGGGGACTATCGACCGAGCAGTACTTC.

V is TRBV23-1 and J is TRBJ2-4; a weak D match, TRBD2 (7 bases). TRBV23-1 is filed as an ORF, its function uncertain. V shed 3 bases and J shed 6 bases, with 21 bases lying between them. There are 17 residues in the CDR3. CDR3 DNA: TGCGCCAGCAGTCATCGGCCCGGACAGAGGGAGGGAAACATTCAGTACTTC. Protein product: CASSHRPGQREGNIQYF.

The chain combines TRBV7-9 with TRBJ2-7; TRBD1 aligns across 10 bases. Unmatched junction bases numbered 2, after V lost 4 bases and J lost 2 bases. The CDR3 is 14 residues long. Germline assignment: CDR1 SEHNR and CDR2 FQNEAQ (reference sequence). CDR3 nucleotide sequence: TGTGCCAGCAGCTCGGACAGGGGGGCCTACGAGCAGTACTTC. As protein: CASSSDRGAYEQYF.

This chain links TRBV28 with TRBJ1-2; 8 bases agree with TRBD1. J was trimmed by 4 bases and V by 5 bases; bases with no gene match: 9. Germline values: CDR1 MDHEN, CDR2 SYDVKM. This CDR3 has 15 residues. CDR3 protein: CASSLDREVFYGYTF. As DNA, the CDR3 is TGTGCCAGCAGTCTGGACAGGGAGGTCTTCTATGGCTACACCTTC.

V and J are TRBV9 and TRBJ2-5; perhaps TRBD2 as D (6 bases). Trimming took off 3 bases at V and 5 bases at J, with 17 bases between the two ends. CDR3 length equals 15 residues. From germline, CDR1 is SGDLS and CDR2 YYNGEE. The CDR3 region has the DNA TGTGCCAGCAGCGACCCCGGAGGGGCGAGGGAGACCCAGTACTTC. It codes for CASSDPGGARETQYF.